Here is one T cell receptor beta chain with its context. Here immunoSEQ multiplex PCR was the method, and the copy in TCRdb shows in-frame clones only, minus some. The sample includes approximately 250,000 clones, roughly 86% of them seen just once. The germline CDR1 and CDR2 sequences are SGHDT and YYEEEE. V lost 5 bases, J lost 4 bases, and 8 bases stayed unmatched. CDR3 size: 14 residues. This specimen belongs to a study of blood T cell repertoires in COVID-19. Sequencing was done on a sample of peripheral blood. The source of this sequence is a young man with active or convalescent COVID-19. The gene calls are TRBV5-6 and TRBJ1-1, with 7 bases fitting TRBD1. For the CDR3, the DNA is TGTGCCAGCAGGACAGGGAAAGCGGTCACTGAAGCTTTCTTT. This translates into CASRTGKAVTEAFF.